This TCR beta chain was documented in a study of T-cell reconstitution after alpha-beta-depleted transplantation in children. Unique molecular identifiers featured in how the TCRbeta library was prepared. TCRdb reprocessed the PCR reads with MiXCR, giving one entry per CDR3 protein. The data hold just under 250,000 distinct CDR3 sequences, with about a quarter observed a single time. J gave up 4 bases and V 0 bases, and 6 bases lay outside the gene matches. Germline V gives CDR1 LNHDA, CDR2 SQIVND (reference sequence). CDR3 length: 15 amino acids. The input for sequencing was PBMCs, taken before TCRalphabeta/CD19-depleted stem cell transplant. This TCR derives from a girl aged 2-9 years with Fanconi anemia, due to receive a stem cell transplant. V gene TRBV19 combines with J gene TRBJ2-7, with 7 bases that match TRBD2. CDR3 residues: CASSIEPGLTYEQYF. CDR3 sequence (DNA): TGTGCCAGTAGTATAGAACCGGGACTAACGTACGAGCAGTACTTC.